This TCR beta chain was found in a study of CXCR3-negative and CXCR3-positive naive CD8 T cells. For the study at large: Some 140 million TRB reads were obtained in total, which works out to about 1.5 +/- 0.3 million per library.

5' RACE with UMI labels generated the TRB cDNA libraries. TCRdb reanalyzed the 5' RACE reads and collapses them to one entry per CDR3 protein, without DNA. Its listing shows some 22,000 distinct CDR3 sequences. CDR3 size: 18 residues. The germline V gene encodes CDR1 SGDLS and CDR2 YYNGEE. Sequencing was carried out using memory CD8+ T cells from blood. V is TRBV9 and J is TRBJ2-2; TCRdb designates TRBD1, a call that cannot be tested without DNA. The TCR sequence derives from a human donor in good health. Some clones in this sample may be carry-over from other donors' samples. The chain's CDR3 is CASSVTGGTPANTGELFF.